These 10 T cell receptor beta chains originate from one sample sequenced in a study of cytomegalovirus exposure and HLA in healthy donors. This PCR relied on a set of 60 Vbeta primers and 13 Jbeta primers. Using immunoSEQ multiplex PCR, the repertoire was profiled, and TCRdb retains in-frame clones only, with some absent. The sample consists of a few hundred thousand clones, 75% to 85% of them appearing once. Sequencing used PBMCs. These receptors were obtained from a girl between 10 and 17 years old in good health and CMV-seronegative.

The chain uses TRBV7-8 and TRBJ2-5; 7 nucleotides match TRBD1. The J call may be faulty, since TRBJ2-7 better matches the DNA end. Germline loops: CDR1 SGHVS, CDR2 FQNEAQ. The CDR3 runs to 15 residues. The CDR3 DNA reads TGTGCCAGCAGCCAAGGCAGGGACAGATACTACGAGCAGTACTTC. This translates into CASSQGRDRYYEQYF.

The chain recombines TRBV5-1 with TRBJ2-7; 8 bases map to TRBD1. The CDR3 sequence is 13 residues long. CDR1 is SGHRS and CDR2 is YFSETQ in the germline V gene. J lost 0 bases, V lost 4 bases, and 0 bases had no gene match. DNA of the CDR3: TGCGCCAGCAGCGGGACAGGCTCCTACGAGCAGTACTTC. Its protein product is CASSGTGSYEQYF.

This clone appeared a few times. The V gene is TRBV5-1, the J gene TRBJ1-4, with TRBD1 identical over 8 bases. The CDR3 is 15 amino acids. V shed 4 bases, J shed 6 bases, and the junction held 8 bases outside the gene matches. Germline V gene sequence: CDR1 SGHRS, CDR2 YFSETQ. The CDR3 DNA reads TGCGCCAGCAGCCTCCAAAGGACAGGGCATGAAAAACTGTTTTTT. Its translation: CASSLQRTGHEKLFF.

The genes are TRBV18 and TRBJ2-1; TRBD1 is a possible D gene (6 bases). CDR3 length: 14 amino acids. The ends were cut back, 3 bases at V and 5 bases at J, with 11 bases in the middle. Germline V CDR1 and CDR2: KGHSH, LQKENI. CDR3 DNA: TGTGCCAGCTCACCGAAGGCAGGGGACAATGAGCAGTTCTTC. It translates to CASSPKAGDNEQFF.

In its sample, this clone was seen a few times. This chain uses TRBV19 with TRBJ2-1; unclear D gene. CDR1 is LNHDA and CDR2 is SQIVND in the germline V gene (reference sequence). Trimming pared 6 bases from V and 3 bases from J, leaving 12 bases between. The CDR3 extends over 14 amino acids. The CDR3 is CASRSQEHYNEQFF. CDR3 nucleotides: TGTGCCAGTAGATCCCAGGAACACTACAATGAGCAGTTCTTC.

This clone was seen just once. V and J are TRBV6-1 and TRBJ2-7; tentative D call: TRBD2 (6 bases). The CDR3 has 13 residues. Germline assignment: CDR1 MNHNS and CDR2 SASEGT. V was trimmed by 8 bases and J by 0 bases, leaving 11 bases between them. The CDR3, as DNA: TGTGCCAGCGGCGGGACGACCTCCTACGAGCAGTACTTC. Protein: CASGGTTSYEQYF.

The genes are TRBV9 and TRBJ1-2, with a weak D call TRBD1 (6 bases). CDR3 size: 15 residues. V was cut by 0 bases and J by 5 bases, with 14 bases left in between. Germline CDR1 and CDR2: SGDLS and YYNGEE. The CDR3 DNA sequence: TGTGCCAGCAGCGTAGGGCGGGGGCCCACATATGGCTACACCTTC. Protein sequence: CASSVGRGPTYGYTF. Full variable domain (outside the CDR3, taken from reference TRBV9 and TRBJ1-2): DSGVTQTPKHLITATGQRVTLRCSPRSGDLSVYWYQQSLDQGLQFLIQYYNGEERAKGNILERFSAQQFPDLHSELNLSSLELGDSALYFCASSVGRGPTYGYTFGSGTRLTVV.

This chain uses TRBV1 with TRBJ2-3; TRBD2 is taken as the D call from the table, unchecked against the DNA. TRBV1 is reported as a pseudogene. There are 15 residues in the CDR3. The CDR3 sequence: CTSSQLEVGTDTQYF. The CDR3 DNA sequence: TGCACCAGCAGCCAATTAGAAGTCGGCACAGATACGCAGTATTTT.

This clone occurred a few times. This chain connects TRBV6-5 to TRBJ1-5; maybe TRBD1 (5 bases). There are 14 residues in the CDR3. With 9 bases removed from V and 7 bases from J, the gap between germline ends came to 19 bases. CDR1 is MNHEY, CDR2 SVGAGI, per germline. The CDR3 nucleotides are TGTGCCAGTAACAACGCGGGGCCGGGGCAGCCCCAGCATTTT. This sequence encodes CASNNAGPGQPQHF.

Of note for this clone: The same CDR3 arises from other DNA sequences in this sample as well. This chain uses TRBV20-1 with TRBJ2-3; TRBD1 is a possible D gene (5 bases). Germline CDR1 DFQATT, CDR2 SNEGSKA (reference sequence). This CDR3 is 11 amino acids long. V dropped 5 bases and J dropped 5 bases, with 8 bases sitting between them. Written as DNA, the CDR3 is TGCAGTGCTCCTAGGGGAGATACGCAGTATTTT. Protein sequence: CSAPRGDTQYF.